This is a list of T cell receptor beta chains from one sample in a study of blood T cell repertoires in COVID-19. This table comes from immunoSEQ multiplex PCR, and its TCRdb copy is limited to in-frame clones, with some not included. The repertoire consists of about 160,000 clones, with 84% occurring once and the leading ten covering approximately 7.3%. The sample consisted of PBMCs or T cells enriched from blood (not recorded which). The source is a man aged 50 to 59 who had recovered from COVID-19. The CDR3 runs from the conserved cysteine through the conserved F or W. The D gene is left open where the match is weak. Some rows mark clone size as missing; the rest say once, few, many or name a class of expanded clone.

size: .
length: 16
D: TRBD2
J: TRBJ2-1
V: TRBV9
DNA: TGTGCCAGCAGCGTAGATGGCGGGGGTTCCTACAATGAGCAGTTCTTC
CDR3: CASSVDGGGSYNEQFF

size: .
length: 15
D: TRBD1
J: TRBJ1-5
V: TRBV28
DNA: TGTGCCAGCAGCGCCGGGACAGGGGCTGGTCAGCCCCAGCATTTT
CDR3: CASSAGTGAGQPQHF

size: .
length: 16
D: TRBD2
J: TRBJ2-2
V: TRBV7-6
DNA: TGTGCCAGCAGCAATGGACTAGCGGGGGGGTTCGGGGAGCTGTTTTTT
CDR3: CASSNGLAGGFGELFF

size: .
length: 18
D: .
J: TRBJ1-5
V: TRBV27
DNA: TGTGCCAGCAGTCAAGTCGGTACCCAGGGACTACTCAATCAGCCCCAGCATTTT
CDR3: CASSQVGTQGLLNQPQHF

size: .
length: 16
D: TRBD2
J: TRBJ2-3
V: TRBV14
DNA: TGTGCCAGCAGGTACCCGATGGACGGGGGGTACAATTCGCAGTATTTT
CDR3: CASRYPMDGGYNSQYF

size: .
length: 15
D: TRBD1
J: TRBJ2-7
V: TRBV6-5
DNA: TGTGCCAGCAGTACACGGACAGGCCCGTCCTACGAGCAGTACTTC
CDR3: CASSTRTGPSYEQYF

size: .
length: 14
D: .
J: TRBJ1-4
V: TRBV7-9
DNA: TGTGCCAGCAGCTTTTCAGGGGAGAATGAAAAACTGTTTTTT
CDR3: CASSFSGENEKLFF

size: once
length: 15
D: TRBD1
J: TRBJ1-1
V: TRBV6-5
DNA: TGTGCCAGCAGTTACTCGACAGGGAAGAACACTGAAGCTTTCTTT
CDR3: CASSYSTGKNTEAFF

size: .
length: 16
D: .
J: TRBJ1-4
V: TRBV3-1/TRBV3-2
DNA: TGTGCCAGCAGCCCAGATTGGGGCGTCGGTAATGAAAAACTGTTTTTT
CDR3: CASSPDWGVGNEKLFF

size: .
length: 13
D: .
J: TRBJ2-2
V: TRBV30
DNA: TGTGCCTGGTATACAGGGTCGACCGGGGAGCTGTTTTTT
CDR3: CAWYTGSTGELFF

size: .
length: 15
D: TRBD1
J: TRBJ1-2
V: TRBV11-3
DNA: TGTGCCAGCAGCCCCTCCTTGCTGCAGGGGGAGGGCTACACCTTC
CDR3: CASSPSLLQGEGYTF

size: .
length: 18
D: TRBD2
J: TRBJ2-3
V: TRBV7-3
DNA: TGTGCCAGCAGCTTAACCCCGTCCCGGGGGGGGCAGCCAGATACGCAGTATTTT
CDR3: CASSLTPSRGGQPDTQYF

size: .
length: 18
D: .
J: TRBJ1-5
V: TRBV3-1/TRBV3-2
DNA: TGTGCCAGCAGCCAAGCACCCCCGGCGGGGGTAAGCAATCAGCCCCAGCATTTT
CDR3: CASSQAPPAGVSNQPQHF

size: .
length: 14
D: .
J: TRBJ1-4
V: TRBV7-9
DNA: TGTGCCAGCACCCTACAGGGTCCCAATGAAAAACTGTTTTTT
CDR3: CASTLQGPNEKLFF

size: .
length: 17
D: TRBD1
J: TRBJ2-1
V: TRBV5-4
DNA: TGTGCCAGCAGCTCCGATGCCTGGGACAGCTCCTACAATGAGCAGTTCTTC
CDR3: CASSSDAWDSSYNEQFF

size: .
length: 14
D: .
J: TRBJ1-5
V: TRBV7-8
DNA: TGTGCCAGCAGCTCCCAGGACAGCCATCAGCCCCAGCATTTT
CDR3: CASSSQDSHQPQHF

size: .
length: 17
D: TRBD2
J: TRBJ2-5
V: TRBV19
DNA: TGTGCCAGTAGTATGTCCCTAGCGGAGACCCTCCAAGGGGCCCAGTACTTC
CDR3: CASSMSLAETLQGAQYF

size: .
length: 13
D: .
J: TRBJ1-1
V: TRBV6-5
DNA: TGTGCCAGCAGTTACCCCGGGGGGACTGAAGCTTTCTTT
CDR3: CASSYPGGTEAFF

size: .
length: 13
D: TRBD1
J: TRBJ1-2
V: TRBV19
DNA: TGTGCCAGTAACCACGACAGGGAATATGGCTACACCTTC
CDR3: CASNHDREYGYTF

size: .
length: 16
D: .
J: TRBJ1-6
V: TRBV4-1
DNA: TGCGCCAGCAGCCAAGATCCGGGTAGGGGAAATTCACCCCTCCACTTT
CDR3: CASSQDPGRGNSPLHF

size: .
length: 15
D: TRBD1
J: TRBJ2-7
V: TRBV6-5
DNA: TGTGCCAGCACATACACCGGGACAGGGCCCTACGAGCAGTACTTC
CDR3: CASTYTGTGPYEQYF

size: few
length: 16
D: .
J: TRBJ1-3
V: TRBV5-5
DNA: TGTGCCAGCAGCTTGGATGGACAGAGCTCTGGAAACACCATATATTTT
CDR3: CASSLDGQSSGNTIYF

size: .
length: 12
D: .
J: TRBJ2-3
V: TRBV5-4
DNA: TGTGCCAGCAGTTGGGGGGGCTACACGCAGTATTTT
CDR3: CASSWGGYTQYF

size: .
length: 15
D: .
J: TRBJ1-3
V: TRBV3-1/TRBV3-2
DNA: TGTGCCAGCAGCCAAACCCCAGGGGCTGGAAACACCATATATTTT
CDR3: CASSQTPGAGNTIYF

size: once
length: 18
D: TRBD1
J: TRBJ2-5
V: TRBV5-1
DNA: TGCGCCAGCAGCTCCGGGACCGGGACAGGGGGTTACGGGGAGACCCAGTACTTC
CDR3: CASSSGTGTGGYGETQYF

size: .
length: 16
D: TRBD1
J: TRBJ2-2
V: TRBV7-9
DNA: TGTGCCAGCAGCCTCCCCGGGACAGGGCGCACCGGGGAGCTGTTTTTT
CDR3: CASSLPGTGRTGELFF

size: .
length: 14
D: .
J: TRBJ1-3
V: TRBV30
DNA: TGTGCCTGGAGTGCAGGGCTGGGTGGAAACACCATATATTTT
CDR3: CAWSAGLGGNTIYF

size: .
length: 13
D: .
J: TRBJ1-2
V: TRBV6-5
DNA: TGTGCCAGCAGTACACAGGGAACCTATGGCTACACCTTC
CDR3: CASSTQGTYGYTF

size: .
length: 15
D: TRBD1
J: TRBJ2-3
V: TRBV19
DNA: TGTGCCAGTAGTGGACCGGGACAGGGGGCAGATACGCAGTATTTT
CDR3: CASSGPGQGADTQYF

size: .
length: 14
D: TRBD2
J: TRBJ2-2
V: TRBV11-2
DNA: TGTGCCAGCAGCTTCGGGAGGGGCACCGGGGAGCTGTTTTTT
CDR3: CASSFGRGTGELFF

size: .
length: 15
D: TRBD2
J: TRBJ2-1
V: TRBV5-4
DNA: TGTGCCAGCAGCCTGGGACTAGACGTATACAATGAGCAGTTCTTC
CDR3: CASSLGLDVYNEQFF

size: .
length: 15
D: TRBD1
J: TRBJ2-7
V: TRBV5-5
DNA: TGTGCCAGCAGCGTAATAACAGGGGCGGCCTACGAGCAGTACTTC
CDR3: CASSVITGAAYEQYF

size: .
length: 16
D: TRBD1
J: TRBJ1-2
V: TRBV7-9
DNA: TGTGCCAGCAGCTTACAGGACAGGGGGCGCGGAGGTGGCTACACCTTC
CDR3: CASSLQDRGRGGGYTF

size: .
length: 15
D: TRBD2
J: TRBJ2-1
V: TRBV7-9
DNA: TGTGCCAGCAGCGGGCCTAGCGGGGGGCTCAATGAGCAGTTCTTC
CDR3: CASSGPSGGLNEQFF

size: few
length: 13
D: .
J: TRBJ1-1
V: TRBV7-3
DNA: TGTGCCAGCAGCCCCGGGGTAGGGAGAGAAGCTTTCTTT
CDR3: CASSPGVGREAFF

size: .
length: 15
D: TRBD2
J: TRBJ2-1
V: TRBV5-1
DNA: TGCGCCAGCAGCCTACTAGCGGGGTCCTACAATGAGCAGTTCTTC
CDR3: CASSLLAGSYNEQFF

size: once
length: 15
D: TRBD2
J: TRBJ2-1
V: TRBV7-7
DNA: TGTGCCAGCAGCTTGACTAGCGGGGGGGCAGGCGAGCAGTTCTTC
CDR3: CASSLTSGGAGEQFF

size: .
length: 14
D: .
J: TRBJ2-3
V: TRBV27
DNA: TGTGCCAGCAGGCGACAGGCGGGCACAGATACGCAGTATTTT
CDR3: CASRRQAGTDTQYF

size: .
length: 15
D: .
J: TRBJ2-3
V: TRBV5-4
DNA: TGTGCCAGCAGCTTGGATCAGGGCCCCACAGATACGCAGTATTTT
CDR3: CASSLDQGPTDTQYF

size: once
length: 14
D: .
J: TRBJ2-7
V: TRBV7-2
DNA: TGTGCCAGCAGCTTAGTCCAGGGTACCTACGAGCAGTACTTC
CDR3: CASSLVQGTYEQYF

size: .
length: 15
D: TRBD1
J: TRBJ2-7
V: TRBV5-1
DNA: TGCGCCAGCAGCACCTACGGACAGGGGGGGTACGAGCAGTACTTC
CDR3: CASSTYGQGGYEQYF

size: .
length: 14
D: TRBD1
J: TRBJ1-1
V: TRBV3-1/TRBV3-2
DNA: TGTGCCAGCAGCCGGACAGGCTCGAGCACTGAAGCTTTCTTT
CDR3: CASSRTGSSTEAFF

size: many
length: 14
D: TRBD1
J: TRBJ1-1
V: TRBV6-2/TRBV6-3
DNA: TGTGCCAGCAGTTACCAGGGGGCCGCCACTGAAGCTTTCTTT
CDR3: CASSYQGAATEAFF

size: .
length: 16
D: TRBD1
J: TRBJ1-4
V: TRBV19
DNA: TGTGCCAGTAGTATACCCACCCAGGGGGCGGGTGAAAAACTGTTTTTT
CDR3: CASSIPTQGAGEKLFF

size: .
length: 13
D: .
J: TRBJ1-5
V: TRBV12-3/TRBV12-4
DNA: TGTGCCAGCAGCCTCTCGGACAGCCAGCCCCAGCATTTT
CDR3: CASSLSDSQPQHF

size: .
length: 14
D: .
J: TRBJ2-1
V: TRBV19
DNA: TGTGCCAGTAGTAAGTGGGGGGGCGAGAATGAGCAGTTCTTC
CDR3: CASSKWGGENEQFF

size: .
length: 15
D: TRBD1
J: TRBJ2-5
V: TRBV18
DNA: TGTGCCAGCTCACCTAACAGGGGAAACGGGGAGACCCAGTACTTC
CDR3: CASSPNRGNGETQYF

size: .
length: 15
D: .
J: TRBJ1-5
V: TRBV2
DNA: TGTGCCAGCAGTCCCGGACAGTCGGGCAATCAGCCCCAGCATTTT
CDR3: CASSPGQSGNQPQHF

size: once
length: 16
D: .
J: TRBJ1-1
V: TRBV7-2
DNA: TGTGCCAGCAGCTTAGCGCGGGTTGGGAGCTCGACTGAAGCTTTCTTT
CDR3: CASSLARVGSSTEAFF

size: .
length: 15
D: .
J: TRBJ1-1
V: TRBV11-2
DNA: TGTGCCAGCAGTTTTAGCCGGGCGGGGAACACTGAAGCTTTCTTT
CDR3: CASSFSRAGNTEAFF

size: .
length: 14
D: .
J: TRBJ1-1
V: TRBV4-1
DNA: TGCGCCAGCAGCCTGGGACACTCGAACACTGAAGCTTTCTTT
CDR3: CASSLGHSNTEAFF

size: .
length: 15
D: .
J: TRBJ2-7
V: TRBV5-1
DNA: TGCGCCAGCACGATTGGGACCGGCCAGGGGAACGAGCAGTACTTC
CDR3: CASTIGTGQGNEQYF

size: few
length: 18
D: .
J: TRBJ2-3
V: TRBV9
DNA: TGTGCCAGCAGCGTAGATTATGTGGCGGGGGCTCCCACAGATACGCAGTATTTT
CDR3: CASSVDYVAGAPTDTQYF

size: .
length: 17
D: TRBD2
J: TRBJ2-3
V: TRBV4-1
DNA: TGCGCCAGCAGCCCAGGGGGGCTAGCGGGGATGTCAGATACGCAGTATTTT
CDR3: CASSPGGLAGMSDTQYF